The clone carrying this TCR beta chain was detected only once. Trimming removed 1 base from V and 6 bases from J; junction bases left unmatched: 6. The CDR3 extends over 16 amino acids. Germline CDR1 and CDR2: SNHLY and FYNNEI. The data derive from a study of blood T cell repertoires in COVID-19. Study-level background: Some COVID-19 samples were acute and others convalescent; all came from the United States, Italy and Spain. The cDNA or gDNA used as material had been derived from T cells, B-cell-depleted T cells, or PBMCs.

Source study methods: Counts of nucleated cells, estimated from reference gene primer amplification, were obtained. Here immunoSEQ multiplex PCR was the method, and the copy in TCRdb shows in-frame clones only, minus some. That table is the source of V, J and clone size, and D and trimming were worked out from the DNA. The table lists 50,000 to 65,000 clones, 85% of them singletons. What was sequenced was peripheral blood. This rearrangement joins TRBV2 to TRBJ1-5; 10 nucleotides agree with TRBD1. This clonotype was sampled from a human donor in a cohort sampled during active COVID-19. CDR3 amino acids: CASSEGRDRGSQPQHF. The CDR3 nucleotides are TGTGCCAGCAGTGAAGGCCGGGACAGGGGATCTCAGCCCCAGCATTTT.